The 6 T cell receptor beta chains listed next were all sequenced from one sample in a study of T cell responses to AZD1222 COVID-19 vaccine (dated by TCRdb to the early 2020s). The sample's time point label, in plain terms: baseline before first vaccination. The method was the immunoSEQ multiplex PCR assay. Held by TCRdb, this immuneACCESS table contains in-frame sequences only and omits some clones. Under half of the omission traces to an unresolved V gene where checked; the cause of the rest is unknown. The sample table lists around 94,000 clones, approximately 91% of them with a count of one. Of the sample, 3.7% falls within the top ten clones. Sequenced material: peripheral blood, taken on day 0 of AZD1222 vaccination. The receptors were gathered from an adult in good health.

A single count supports this clone. V gene TRBV7-3 combines with J gene TRBJ1-5; D is possibly TRBD1 (5 bases). Trimming took 4 bases from V and 5 from J, leaving 6 bases between them. The CDR3 is 12 amino acids. Germline-derived CDR1 and CDR2 are SGHTA and FQGTGA. The CDR3 region is CASSWGDQPQHF. Written as DNA, the CDR3 is TGTGCCAGCAGCTGGGGGGATCAGCCCCAGCATTTT.

The chain employs TRBV12-5 and TRBJ1-2; 12 positions agree with TRBD1. The CDR3 spans 19 residues. The J segment lost 4 bases and the V segment lost 0 bases, leaving 12 bases of the junction unmatched. CDR1 is LGHNT and CDR2 is FRNRAP in the germline V gene. CDR3 loop: CASGLVQVFGTGGIYGYTF. The CDR3 DNA reads as TGTGCTAGTGGTTTGGTACAAGTGTTCGGGACAGGGGGCATCTATGGCTACACCTTC.

The chain carries TRBV5-6 and TRBJ1-2, with a tentative D call TRBD1 (5 bases). Between the trimmed V and J ends, which lost 1 base and 7 bases, there was a span of 11 bases. The CDR3 is 13 amino acids. Germline-derived CDR1 and CDR2 are SGHDT and YYEEEE. CDR3 in amino acids: CASSLLGEGGYTF. CDR3 DNA sequence: TGTGCCAGCAGCTTGTTAGGGGAGGGTGGCTACACCTTC.

The chain uses TRBV7-2 and TRBJ2-1; D is unresolved. Trimming removed 3 bases from V and 1 base from J, with 7 bases in between. The CDR3 runs 14 residues. The V gene's germline CDR1 is SGHTA and CDR2 FQGNSA. CDR3 bases: TGTGCCAGCAGCTTTGGGAATTCCTACAATGAGCAGTTCTTC. Its protein is CASSFGNSYNEQFF.

This rearrangement joins TRBV28 to TRBJ1-5; D call uncertain. This CDR3 region has 14 residues. Deletions cut 5 bases from V and 1 base from J, with 9 bases between. The V gene's germline CDR1 is MDHEN and CDR2 SYDVKM. CDR3 DNA: TGTGCCAGCAGTCGTGGACCGAGCAATCAGCCCCAGCATTTT. The encoded protein is CASSRGPSNQPQHF.

V and J are TRBV7-9 and TRBJ1-2, with D hard to call. Trimming cost V 6 bases and J 4 bases, with 18 bases left between them. This CDR3 comprises 15 residues. Germline assignment: CDR1 SEHNR and CDR2 FQNEAQ (reference sequence). The chain's CDR3 is CASSPPRTDRYGYTF. The CDR3 nucleotides are TGTGCCAGCAGTCCTCCCAGGACGGATCGCTATGGCTACACCTTC.